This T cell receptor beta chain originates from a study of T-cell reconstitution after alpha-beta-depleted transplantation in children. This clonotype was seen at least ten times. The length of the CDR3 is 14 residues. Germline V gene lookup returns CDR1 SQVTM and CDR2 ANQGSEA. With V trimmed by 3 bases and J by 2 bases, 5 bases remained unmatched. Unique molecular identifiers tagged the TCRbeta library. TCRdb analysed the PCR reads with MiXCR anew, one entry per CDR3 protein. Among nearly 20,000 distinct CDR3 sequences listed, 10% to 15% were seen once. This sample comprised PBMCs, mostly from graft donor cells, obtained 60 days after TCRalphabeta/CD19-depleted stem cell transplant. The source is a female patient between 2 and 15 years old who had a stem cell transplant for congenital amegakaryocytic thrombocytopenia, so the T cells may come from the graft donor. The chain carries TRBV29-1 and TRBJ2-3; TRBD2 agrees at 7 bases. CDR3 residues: CSVEAGASTDTQYF. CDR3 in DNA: TGCAGCGTTGAGGCGGGAGCTTCCACAGATACGCAGTATTTT.